This T cell receptor beta chain was identified during a study of T cells after yellow fever vaccination. Findings of the study overall: The appearance of a small share of clonotypes in both CD4 and CD8 compartments was observed. Clones that expanded after primary vaccination mostly reappeared after the booster (roughly 96% CD4, about 89% CD8). One caveat is that FACS-sorted repertoires could contain abundant clonotypes contaminating from the bulk population.

Via MiXCR, TCRdb re-called the 5' RACE reads, giving one row per CDR3 protein. This table has hundreds of thousands of distinct CDR3 sequences, about 3.5% appearing once. The CDR3 runs 14 residues. From germline, CDR1 is SGHNT and CDR2 YYREEE (reference sequence). With 4 bases removed from V and 0 bases from J, the gap between germline ends came to 8 bases. As to this clonotype: Its matching antigen is unknown.

The TCR comes from a man between 18 and 35 years old who received the YFV17D yellow fever vaccine. The sample was PBMCs, taken on the day of the yellow fever booster vaccination. The gene calls are TRBV5-4 and TRBJ2-1; the D gene could be TRBD1 or TRBD2 (5 bases each). CDR3 DNA sequence: TGTGCCAGCAGCGGGGGAACCTCCTACAATGAGCAGTTCTTC. It translates to CASSGGTSYNEQFF.